Listed below are T cell receptor beta chains from one sample, sequenced in a study of a mutant IDH1 vaccine in newly diagnosed glioma. Their antigens are not known. Using immunoSEQ multiplex PCR, the repertoire was profiled, and TCRdb retains in-frame clones only, with some absent. The profile shows around 42,000 clones, over 75% of them singletons. The material was PBMCs, obtained from a glioma patient whose treatment included an IDH1 peptide vaccine. All receptors derive from a man in his forties or fifties with glioma. The conserved cysteine and the conserved F or W are not part of the CDR3 here.

J: TRBJ2-5; V: TRBV7-9; CDR3: ASSPPQGAQEETQY
J: TRBJ2-7; V: TRBV5-6; CDR3: ASSLDTSYEQY
J: TRBJ2-7; V: TRBV28; CDR3: ASSLSGRVYEQY
J: TRBJ1-1; V: TRBV6-5; CDR3: ASSYRGEGTEAF
J: TRBJ1-2; V: TRBV5-6; CDR3: ASSLYRGSGYT
J: TRBJ2-7; V: TRBV10-3; CDR3: AISGREGLDEQY
J: TRBJ1-2; V: TRBV6-1; CDR3: ASSERWDGYT
J: TRBJ1-2; V: TRBV5-1; CDR3: ASGGPLTNS
J: TRBJ1-2; V: TRBV19; CDR3: ASKGQILLANYGYT
J: TRBJ1-2; V: TRBV5-4; CDR3: ASSFSSRYT
J: TRBJ2-7; V: TRBV6-5; CDR3: ASSFRTGGRYYEQY
J: TRBJ2-5; V: TRBV28; CDR3: ASSLRDTQETQY
J: TRBJ2-3; V: TRBV6-4; CDR3: ASSDSASGTLPDTQY
J: TRBJ2-7; V: TRBV14; CDR3: ASSSCGGVEQY
J: TRBJ2-1; V: TRBV2; CDR3: ASSEDSYEQF
J: TRBJ1-2; V: TRBV19; CDR3: ASRMYGGYT
J: TRBJ1-5; V: TRBV5-8; CDR3: ASSSYQGVDNQPQH
J: TRBJ1-4; V: TRBV13; CDR3: ASSPHGNYPNEKLF
J: TRBJ2-5; V: TRBV7-2; CDR3: ASSPGGGVETQY
J: TRBJ2-3; V: TRBV9; CDR3: ASSPKAGGTDTQY
J: TRBJ2-1; V: TRBV2; CDR3: ASSEQYNEQF
J: TRBJ1-5; V: TRBV18; CDR3: ASSRGTGEQPQH
J: TRBJ2-7; V: TRBV4-2; CDR3: ASSLTGTRAREQY
J: TRBJ1-2; V: TRBV19; CDR3: ASKNGGLGYT
J: TRBJ2-7; V: TRBV4-2; CDR3: ASSQDRIGIIYEQY
J: TRBJ2-1; V: TRBV4-1; CDR3: ASSQERGTANEQF
J: TRBJ1-2; V: TRBV6-5; CDR3: ASRPANYGYT
J: TRBJ2-2; V: TRBV27; CDR3: ASATTNTGELF
J: TRBJ2-1; V: TRBV4-3; CDR3: ASSRRLAGGEGYNEQF
J: TRBJ2-3; V: TRBV2; CDR3: ASRITGQGTDTQY
J: TRBJ1-5; V: TRBV5-8; CDR3: ASSLGGQRINQPQH
J: TRBJ2-6; V: TRBV6-1; CDR3: ASSGDKSSGANVLT
J: TRBJ2-7; V: TRBV4-1; CDR3: ASSQIRGSTYEQY
J: TRBJ2-7; V: TRBV18; CDR3: ASSPGYEQY
J: TRBJ1-4; V: TRBV6-1; CDR3: ASSELGAEKLF
J: TRBJ1-3; V: TRBV15; CDR3: ATSRDRGLLSGNTIY
J: TRBJ2-2; V: TRBV7-9; CDR3: ASSTGQDYTGELF
J: TRBJ1-3; V: TRBV15; CDR3: ATSRAVFSGNTIY
J: TRBJ2-5; V: TRBV4-2; CDR3: ASSQARLAGQETQY
J: TRBJ2-2; V: TRBV7-2; CDR3: ASSFGQGGGTGELF
J: TRBJ1-2; V: TRBV29-1; CDR3: SVKANYGYT